A selection of T cell receptor beta chains follows, all from one sample in a study of blood T cell repertoires in COVID-19. Repertoires were generated with immunoSEQ multiplex PCR, while TCRdb's copy carries only in-frame clones and drops some. Counted here are more than 85,000 clones, around nine tenths occurring once; the ten biggest clones make up under 3%. The specimen sequenced was peripheral blood. The receptors shown here come from a man between 50 and 59 years old with active or convalescent COVID-19. The CDR3 runs from the conserved cysteine through the conserved F or W. A D gene is named only where the DNA matches it firmly. Size values are once, few and many counts, or a class for expanded clones, and some rows have none.

v_call	d_call	clone_size	j_call	cdr3_nt	cdr3_aa
TRBV18	NA	NA	TRBJ2-6	TGTGCCAGCTCACCGCAGGGGAGCTCTGGGGCCAACGTCCTGACTTTC	CASSPQGSSGANVLTF
TRBV12-5	TRBD2	NA	TRBJ2-3	TGTGCTAGTGGTTTCGGGGGGGCAGATACGCAGTATTTT	CASGFGGADTQYF
TRBV19	TRBD1	NA	TRBJ1-5	TGTGCCAGTAGTATGGGACAGATTTATAGCAATCAGCCCCAGCATTTT	CASSMGQIYSNQPQHF
TRBV19	NA	NA	TRBJ1-1	TGTGCCAGTAGTATATGGGGGCTTAACACTGAAGCTTTCTTT	CASSIWGLNTEAFF
TRBV5-1	TRBD1	NA	TRBJ1-1	TGCGCCGGAAGACAGGGCACGAACACTGAAGCTTTCTTT	CAGRQGTNTEAFF
TRBV18	TRBD1	once	TRBJ2-5	TGTGCCAGCTCACCGACGGGACAGGGCCAAGAGACCCAGTACTTC	CASSPTGQGQETQYF
TRBV6-5	TRBD1	NA	TRBJ1-3	TGTGCCAGCAGACCAGGGGGCGACGGAAACACCATATATTTT	CASRPGGDGNTIYF
TRBV5-6	TRBD1	NA	TRBJ2-4	TGTGCCAGCAGCCCCCGGCAGACAGGGAGCAAAAACATTCAGTACTTC	CASSPRQTGSKNIQYF
TRBV11-2	NA	NA	TRBJ2-2	TGTGCCAGCAGCCCAGGGGCAGGACAACCGAACACCGGGGAGCTGTTTTTT	CASSPGAGQPNTGELFF
TRBV29-1	NA	NA	TRBJ2-1	TGCAGCGTTGTAGTCTCCTACAATGAGCAGTTCTTC	CSVVVSYNEQFF
TRBV11-2	NA	NA	TRBJ2-4	TGTGCCAGCAGTCCTCCTGTGCCCCAGGGCATTCAGTACTTC	CASSPPVPQGIQYF
TRBV7-8	TRBD1	NA	TRBJ2-2	TGTGCCAGCAGCTCGGGACAGGGGAAGGGCGGGGAGCTGTTTTTT	CASSSGQGKGGELFF
TRBV6-5	TRBD1	NA	TRBJ1-1	TGTGCCAGCAGTCCCGGGACAGGGAGGAACACTGAAGCTTTCTTT	CASSPGTGRNTEAFF
TRBV5-1	NA	NA	TRBJ2-3	TGCGCCAGCAGCTTGTCTTCGGGGGGCGGAGGGGATACGCAGTATTTT	CASSLSSGGGGDTQYF
TRBV11-2	NA	NA	TRBJ2-5	TGTGCCAGCAGCTTAGTCGGAGAGGTGATGTACCAAGAGACCCAGTACTTC	CASSLVGEVMYQETQYF
TRBV10-3	NA	NA	TRBJ2-1	TGTGCCATCAGTGAGGGGGGGCGGGGGAATGTAAATGAGCAGTTCTTC	CAISEGGRGNVNEQFF
TRBV19	TRBD1	NA	TRBJ2-4	TGTGCCAGTACTGGACAGGGAGGATCAAACATTCAGTACTTC	CASTGQGGSNIQYF
TRBV28	TRBD2	NA	TRBJ2-2	TGTGCCAGCAGTTTACGGACTAGCGGGATTACCGGGGAGCTGTTTTTT	CASSLRTSGITGELFF
TRBV27	NA	NA	TRBJ1-3	TGTGCCAGCAGTGAACAGGGATTCGGAAACACCATATATTTT	CASSEQGFGNTIYF
TRBV9	TRBD1	NA	TRBJ2-7	TGTGCCAGCAGCGCCGGACAGGCCGCCTACGAGCAGTACTTC	CASSAGQAAYEQYF
TRBV28	TRBD1	NA	TRBJ1-6	TGTGCCAGCAGTTTAGGCGGTGGGACAGCAAATAATTCACCCCTCCACTTT	CASSLGGGTANNSPLHF
TRBV30	NA	NA	TRBJ1-6	TGTGCCCGGCGGGGGTACGATTCACCCCTCCACTTT	CARRGYDSPLHF
TRBV9	NA	NA	TRBJ2-1	TGTGCCAGCAGCGTAGGAGGGAGAAGCTCCTACAATGAGCAGTTCTTC	CASSVGGRSSYNEQFF
TRBV30	NA	NA	TRBJ2-4	TGTGCCTGGACTCGACTGCCCCTGAACATTCAGTACTTC	CAWTRLPLNIQYF
TRBV5-5	NA	once	TRBJ2-5	TGTGCCAGCAGCTTGGGATCGGGAGAGACCCAGTACTTC	CASSLGSGETQYF
TRBV7-9	NA	NA	TRBJ2-1	TGTGCCAGCGAGGTCTTCAATGAGCAGTTCTTC	CASEVFNEQFF
TRBV7-9	NA	NA	TRBJ2-2	TGTGCCAGCAGCCCCCCAGGGACCGGGGAGCTGTTTTTT	CASSPPGTGELFF
TRBV13	TRBD2	NA	TRBJ2-5	TGTGCCAGCAGCTGGAATCTAGCGGGGGGGCAAGAGACCCAGTACTTC	CASSWNLAGGQETQYF
TRBV5-5	NA	NA	TRBJ2-1	TGTGCCAGCAGCTCAACAGGGTCTTACTACAATGAGCAGTTCTTC	CASSSTGSYYNEQFF
TRBV4-3	TRBD1	NA	TRBJ1-5	TGCGCCAGCAGCCCCTCAACACTGACAGGGGGCAATCAGCCCCAGCATTTT	CASSPSTLTGGNQPQHF
TRBV19	NA	NA	TRBJ1-1	TGTGCCAGTCTAAGTGCTACTGAAGCTTTCTTT	CASLSATEAFF
TRBV5-1	TRBD2	NA	TRBJ2-1	TGCGCCAGCAGCCCAAGCGGGGGGGCCTCTATCTCCATCAATGAGCAGTTCTTC	CASSPSGGASISINEQFF
TRBV2	TRBD1	NA	TRBJ1-5	TGTGCCAGCACCCAGGGACAGACTAGCAATCAGCCCCAGCATTTT	CASTQGQTSNQPQHF
TRBV9	TRBD1	NA	TRBJ2-1	TGTGCCAGCAGCGTACTGGCAGGGGGCACCGATGAGCAGTTCTTC	CASSVLAGGTDEQFF
TRBV7-2	NA	NA	TRBJ1-5	TGTGCCAGCACTTTAGGACTGAACAATCAGCCCCAGCATTTT	CASTLGLNNQPQHF